What follows are 26 T cell receptor beta chains derived from one specimen sequenced in a study of T-cell reconstitution after alpha-beta-depleted transplantation in children (dated by TCRdb to about 2016). The library was made by PCR. The data were produced on an Illumina HiSeq 2500. Molecular barcoding was employed in the preparation of TCR libraries, with unique molecular identifiers being used to normalize TCRbeta repertoire quantification. TCRdb cleaned the public reads at Q25 with fastp, built clones with MiXCR and kept in-frame beta chains. Every CDR3 protein is listed once, alongside the most common genes and DNA of its rows. The sample table contains almost 500,000 distinct CDR3 sequences; only one count was recorded for about 11% of them. Together, the top ten hold 2% to 2.5% of the sample. The meaning of the sample's treatment or condition label: allogeneic hematopoietic cell transplantation with graft depleted of TCRalphabeta T cells and CD19 B cells.

The sample in question was PBMCs, obtained before TCRalphabeta/CD19-depleted stem cell transplant. The origin of the receptors is a child between 2 and 9 years old with inherited bone marrow failure, due to receive a stem cell transplant.

This clonotype was counted at least ten times. The CDR3 nucleotides are TGTGCCAGCAATATAGCGGGAGGAGACGAGCAGTACTTC. This codes for CASNIAGGDEQYF. The J gene is TRBJ2-7, the V gene TRBV2, with TRBD2 identical over 10 bases. V trimming: 7 bases; J trimming: 5 bases; junction bases outside the gene matches: 5. The CDR3 is 13 amino acids. The germline V gene encodes CDR1 SNHLY and CDR2 FYNNEI.

There are many counts of this clonotype. This chain uses TRBV5-1 with TRBJ2-7; tentatively, D is TRBD1 (5 bases). The CDR3 contains 15 residues. Trimming cost V 0 bases and J 4 bases, with 14 bases left between them. Germline V gives CDR1 SGHRS, CDR2 YFSETQ. CDR3 protein: CASSLDGALLYEQYF. The DNA of the CDR3 is TGCGCCAGCAGCTTGGATGGGGCCTTGCTTTACGAGCAGTACTTC.

This clonotype has ten or more counts. The chain employs TRBV20-1 and TRBJ2-7; D is uncertain. The germline V gene has CDR1 DFQATT and CDR2 SNEGSKA (reference sequence). Trimming cost V 0 bases and J 0 bases, with 3 bases left between them. The CDR3 sequence is 12 residues long. CDR3 region: CSAREDSYEQYF. CDR3 coding DNA: TGCAGTGCTAGAGAGGACTCCTACGAGCAGTACTTC.

This clonotype was observed a handful of times. The J gene is TRBJ2-1, the V gene TRBV11-2; perhaps TRBD2 as D (6 bases). CDR3 length: 16 amino acids. With 0 bases removed from V and 5 bases from J, the gap between germline ends came to 14 bases. Germline CDR1 is SGHAT and CDR2 is FQNNGV. The chain's CDR3 is CASSLEASEGDNEQFF. The CDR3 DNA reads TGTGCCAGCAGCTTAGAAGCTAGCGAGGGAGACAATGAGCAGTTCTTC.

This clonotype was detected a few times. This chain links TRBV27 with TRBJ2-1; no definite D call. The germline V and J ends were trimmed by 5 bases and 6 bases, with 11 bases remaining between them. CDR3 size: 13 residues. The germline gives CDR1 MNHEY, CDR2 SMNVEV (reference sequence). Here the CDR3 reads CASSQLDLNEQFF. The CDR3 DNA reads as TGTGCCAGCAGTCAACTCGACCTCAATGAGCAGTTCTTC.

This clonotype was counted many times. The V gene is TRBV20-1, the J gene TRBJ2-7, with D possibly matching TRBD1 (6 bases). V was pared by 5 bases and J by 2 bases, with 16 bases between. The germline CDR1 and CDR2 sequences are DFQATT and SNEGSKA (reference sequence). This CDR3 spans 14 amino acids. As DNA, the CDR3 is TGCAGTGCTTATAACAGGGATAGGGCCTACGAGCAGTACTTC. Protein sequence: CSAYNRDRAYEQYF.

This clonotype appeared many times. This chain joins TRBV7-9 and TRBJ2-1; no definite D call. There are 17 residues in the CDR3. Germline values: CDR1 SEHNR, CDR2 FQNEAQ (reference sequence). Trimming cost V 4 bases and J 0 bases, with 16 bases left between them. The CDR3 loop is CASSSPTDGSSYNEQFF. CDR3 in DNA: TGTGCCAGCAGCTCCCCGACCGACGGCAGCTCCTACAATGAGCAGTTCTTC.

The chain carries TRBV20-1 and TRBJ2-2; a possible D gene is TRBD2 (7 bases). This CDR3 spans 15 amino acids. Deletions cut 3 bases from V and 0 bases from J, with 11 bases between. From germline, CDR1 is DFQATT and CDR2 SNEGSKA (reference sequence). The CDR3 DNA sequence: TGCAGTGCTAGTCGGGGGGCATCGAACACCGGGGAGCTGTTTTTT. Protein sequence: CSASRGASNTGELFF.

To note about this clonotype: A much larger clonotype is one base distant, so this may be a read error. This chain joins TRBV12-3 or TRBV12-4 and TRBJ2-7; 8 nucleotides align to TRBD1. The length of the CDR3 is 17 residues. With V trimmed by 5 bases and J by 3 bases, 15 bases remained unmatched. CDR3 DNA: TGTGCCAGCAGTATCCAGGACAGGGAGACCACCAACTACGAGCAGTACTTC. It translates to CASSIQDRETTNYEQYF.

V usage is TRBV30 and J usage is TRBJ2-6; 11 bases map to TRBD1. J lost 1 base, V lost 5 bases, and 1 base had no gene match. The CDR3 contains 15 residues. Per the germline V gene, CDR1 is GTSNPN and CDR2 is SVGIG (reference sequence). The CDR3 reads CAWGQGASGANVLTF. The CDR3 DNA reads as TGTGCCTGGGGACAGGGGGCATCTGGGGCCAACGTCCTGACTTTC.

The rearrangement links TRBV4-1 to TRBJ2-1, with D unresolved. Trimming pared 0 bases from V and 6 bases from J, leaving 15 bases between. The CDR3 consists of 16 residues. Germline V lookup: CDR1 MGHRA, CDR2 YSYEKL. CDR3 sequence (DNA): TGCGCCAGCAGCCAAGATCGTTCGAGCGTAATCAATGAGCAGTTCTTC. It translates to CASSQDRSSVINEQFF.

This clonotype has a count of ten or more. The rearrangement uses TRBV19 and TRBJ1-6, with D perhaps TRBD1 (5 bases). Germline CDR1 and CDR2: LNHDA and SQIVND (reference sequence). The CDR3 has 14 amino acids. V lost 5 bases, J lost 5 bases, and 10 bases lay in between. This CDR3 reads CASSFGTDNSPLHF. In nucleotides, the CDR3 is TGTGCCAGTAGTTTCGGGACGGATAATTCACCCCTCCACTTT.

This chain joins TRBV20-1 and TRBJ2-7; D is undetermined. The CDR3 runs 13 residues. V was shortened by 6 bases and J by 5 bases, with 17 bases between the two germline ends. Germline CDR1 is DFQATT and CDR2 is SNEGSKA (reference sequence). The CDR3 nucleotides read TGCAGTGCCGGGCTGGACGTCACGAACGAGCAGTACTTC. Translation: CSAGLDVTNEQYF.

This clonotype was seen ten or more times. CDR3 in DNA: TGTGCCAGCAGTGGCCTAAGGACAGGGGGAGTTTCATACTCCTACAATGAGCAGTTCTTC. Its translation is CASSGLRTGGVSYSYNEQFF. V usage is TRBV6-1 and J usage is TRBJ2-1; 10 positions agree with TRBD1. The V segment lost 4 bases and the J segment 0 bases; nucleotides outside the gene matches: 15. The CDR3 has 20 amino acids. Germline CDR1 reads MNHNS; CDR2 reads SASEGT.

This clonotype was recorded at least ten times. The gene calls are TRBV27 and TRBJ2-7; 9 nucleotides align to TRBD1. Germline assignment: CDR1 MNHEY and CDR2 SMNVEV (reference sequence). The V and J ends lost 5 bases and 6 bases, in that order; junction bases with no gene match: 8. The CDR3 extends over 14 amino acids. This CDR3 reads CASSQDRGLREQYF. Written as DNA, the CDR3 is TGTGCCAGCAGTCAGGACAGGGGTCTGCGCGAGCAGTACTTC.

This clonotype was seen repeatedly, ten times or more. The genes are TRBV7-2 and TRBJ1-1, with unresolved D. The CDR3 consists of 13 residues. Germline lookup yields CDR1 SGHTA and CDR2 FQGNSA. Trimming took 3 bases from V and 4 from J, leaving 9 bases between them. Here the CDR3 reads CASSLDYTTEAFF. CDR3 in DNA: TGTGCCAGCAGCTTGGACTATACCACTGAAGCTTTCTTT.

There are many counts of this clonotype. The chain carries TRBV27 and TRBJ1-5; D may be TRBD1 (6 bases). The CDR3 covers 18 residues. CDR1 MNHEY and CDR2 SMNVEV come from the germline V gene (reference sequence). The V and J ends lost 6 bases and 1 base respectively, with 22 bases between them. DNA of the CDR3: TGTGCCAGCAGGGATTTTTCTAACAGGGCCGGCAGCAATCAGCCCCAGCATTTT. Translated, it gives CASRDFSNRAGSNQPQHF.

Only a few counts were recorded for this clonotype. This sequence joins TRBV7-6 and TRBJ2-1; tentative D call: TRBD2 (6 bases). The germline CDR1 and CDR2 sequences are SGHVS and FNYEAQ. V lost 4 bases, J lost 0 bases, and 16 bases lay in between. The CDR3 is made up of 17 amino acids. CDR3 loop: CASSSLGAGSSYNEQFF. Here the CDR3 DNA reads TGTGCCAGCAGCTCTCTCGGGGCCGGGAGCTCCTACAATGAGCAGTTCTTC.

This clonotype showed up many times. The chain carries TRBV7-9 and TRBJ2-7; 11 positions agree with TRBD1. The CDR3 sequence is 16 residues long. The J segment lost 3 bases and the V segment lost 5 bases, leaving 9 bases of the junction unmatched. CDR1 is SEHNR, CDR2 FQNEAQ, per germline (reference sequence). CDR3 protein: CASSLGQGARFYEQYF. CDR3 DNA sequence: TGTGCCAGCAGCCTCGGACAGGGGGCCCGATTCTACGAGCAGTACTTC.

This clonotype was seen at least ten times. This chain connects TRBV18 to TRBJ2-3; D not certain. CDR3 length equals 11 residues. Germline V gene lookup returns CDR1 KGHSH and CDR2 LQKENI. Trimming took off 7 bases at V and 4 bases at J, with 6 bases between the two ends. CDR3 residues: CASCSADTQYF. DNA for the CDR3: TGTGCCAGCTGTTCGGCAGATACGCAGTATTTT.

This clonotype was detected ten times or more. The chain is built from TRBV12-3 or TRBV12-4 and TRBJ2-1; 10 nucleotides agree with TRBD2. The junction had 17 bases not matched to a gene; V was cut back by 7 bases and J by 8 bases. The CDR3 is 17 residues long. CDR3 in amino acids: CASTVLMGLASMDEQFF. CDR3 coding DNA: TGTGCCAGCACCGTTCTTATGGGACTAGCGTCGATGGATGAGCAGTTCTTC.

V usage is TRBV5-1 and J usage is TRBJ2-7; 7 bases are shared with TRBD1. Per germline, CDR1 SGHRS and CDR2 YFSETQ. V lost 2 bases to trimming and J lost 5 bases; unmatched junction nucleotides: 7. CDR3 length equals 14 residues. The CDR3, as DNA: TGCGCCAGCAGCTTAGACAGGGTAGTCAACGAGCAGTACTTC. Translating it yields CASSLDRVVNEQYF.

Many counts were recorded for this clonotype. The V call is TRBV4-3, the J call TRBJ1-3; TRBD1 matches at 8 bases. The CDR3 has 14 amino acids. Trimming took 1 base from V and 8 from J; bases not matched to a gene: 4. The germline V gene has CDR1 LGHNA and CDR2 YSLEER. The CDR3 region is CASSQAGGADTIYF. CDR3 bases: TGCGCCAGCAGCCAAGCAGGGGGCGCGGACACCATATATTTT.

Only one count was recorded for this clonotype. Possible read error: a much larger clone is one base away. The chain uses TRBV7-2 and TRBJ2-1; possible D gene TRBD1, 5 bases. CDR1 SGHTA and CDR2 FQGNSA come from the germline V gene. The CDR3 extends over 17 amino acids. Here the CDR3 DNA reads TGTGCCGGCAGCTTCTCAACAGGTCCCTACTACATCAATGAGCAGTTCTTC. Its protein product is CAGSFSTGPYYINEQFF.

This clonotype has a count of ten or more. This rearrangement joins TRBV5-1 to TRBJ1-1; D possibly corresponds to TRBD1 (5 bases). There are 15 residues in the CDR3. Per the germline V gene, CDR1 is SGHRS and CDR2 is YFSETQ. V lost 2 bases and J lost 0, with 11 bases in between. The CDR3 spells CASSFLTDMNTEAFF. In DNA form, the CDR3 reads TGCGCCAGCAGCTTTTTGACAGACATGAACACTGAAGCTTTCTTT.

This clonotype was seen ten or more times. CDR3 DNA sequence: TGCAGCGTTATGACGGACTACGAGCAGTACTTC. Translating gives CSVMTDYEQYF. This chain links TRBV29-1 with TRBJ2-7; D ambiguous. This CDR3 comprises 11 residues. CDR1 is SQVTM, CDR2 ANQGSEA, per germline. V gave up 5 bases and J gave up 3 bases, with 8 bases separating them.